This TCR delta chain was recovered during a study of gamma delta lymphoproliferative disorders and STAT genes. Across the study: Each gamma-chain library started from at least 50 ng of genomic DNA, using the LymphoTrack Dx TCRG Assay. Delta-chain libraries followed the EuroClonality-NGS standard operating procedure.

This clone turned up a few times. Its antigen is still unknown. The protein TCRdb lists belongs to a much larger clone and differs from this DNA's translation at residue 3, which points to a read error; the protein shown is made from the DNA. Genomic DNA from isolated PBMCs served as the sequencing template. From germline, CDR1 is GEAIGNYY and CDR2 EKD. This CDR3 is 18 amino acids long. TCRdb redid clone calling on the multiplex PCR reads using CATT. The sample lists over a thousand delta-chain clones; around 0.89% were seen once. Study-level findings and limits: Nearly all major patient gamma and delta clonotypes were public. Leukemic cells skewed toward terminal effectors, unlike likely varied control T cells.

The V gene is TRDV2, the J gene TRDJ1; 8 bases agree with TRDD3. This TCR was recovered from a human donor in good health. Sequencing was performed on blood. The CDR3 DNA follows: TGTGCCTATGACACCGTGGGGTTACTGGGGGCTAACACCGATAAACTCATCTTT. Encoded protein: CAYDTVGLLGANTDKLIF.